These 26 T cell receptor beta chains were sequenced from one sample in a study of blood T cells in healthy people across ages. The second PCR ran roughly 7 to 11 cycles with a sample-barcoded 5' primer and J-beta primers. TCRdb redid the calling of the 5' RACE reads with MiXCR, one entry per CDR3 protein. This sample has around 1,600,000 distinct CDR3 sequences, with under 55% found just once. The source material was blood. The source of these receptors is a woman under 30 in good health.

The chain combines TRBV21-1 with TRBJ2-3; TRBD2, as called in the table, went unchecked against the DNA. TRBV21-1 is an annotated pseudogene. CDR3 length: 17 amino acids. CDR3 protein: CASSKVGLAGCTDTQYF. Here the CDR3 DNA reads TGTGCCAGCAGCAAAGTGGGGCTAGCGGGATGCACAGATACGCAGTATTTT.

The V gene is TRBV10-2, the J gene TRBJ1-2; a weak D match, TRBD1 (5 bases). The V and J ends lost 8 bases and 5 bases respectively, with 12 bases between them. The CDR3 covers 12 residues. In germline, CDR1 is WSHSY, CDR2 SAAADI. The CDR3 DNA reads as TGCGCCAGCGGGGCAGGGTCATATGGCTACACCTTC. Residues: CASGAGSYGYTF.

V usage is TRBV27 and J usage is TRBJ1-1; the D gene is possibly TRBD1 (5 bases). V was cut by 4 bases and J by 3 bases, with 15 bases left in between. Germline values: CDR1 MNHEY, CDR2 SMNVEV (reference sequence). The CDR3 has 15 residues. The CDR3, as DNA: TGTGCCAGCAGTTACCAGGGCGGCGTGTACACTGAAGCTTTCTTT. Amino acid sequence: CASSYQGGVYTEAFF.

The rearrangement links TRBV12-3 or TRBV12-4 to TRBJ1-1; 11 positions agree with TRBD1. The length of the CDR3 is 17 residues. Trimming removed 6 bases from V and 5 bases from J; junction bases left unmatched: 14. CDR3 DNA sequence: TGTGCCAGCAGCGCGCCCGGGACAGGGGGGAGAAGGACTGAAGCTTTCTTT. Protein sequence: CASSAPGTGGRRTEAFF.

V usage is TRBV11-2 and J usage is TRBJ2-1; D unresolved. V shed 1 base and J shed 6 bases, with 7 bases lying between them. This CDR3 is 13 amino acids long. Per the germline V gene, CDR1 is SGHAT and CDR2 is FQNNGV. CDR3 in DNA: TGTGCCAGCAGCTTAGTCAATTCCAATGAGCAGTTCTTC. This translates into CASSLVNSNEQFF.

In its sample, this clonotype was seen a few times. The chain is built from TRBV6-5 and TRBJ2-2, with TRBD2 matching over 10 bases. The junction had 5 bases not matched to a gene; V was cut back by 6 bases and J by 7 bases. The CDR3 has 14 amino acids. Germline V gene data show CDR1 as MNHEY and CDR2 as SVGAGI. The CDR3 nucleotides are TGTGCCAGCAGCATTAGCGGGAGGCTCGGGGAGCTGTTTTTT. Amino acid sequence: CASSISGRLGELFF.

This chain connects TRBV10-3 to TRBJ1-5, with D possibly TRBD1 on 6 matching bases. In germline, CDR1 is ENHRY, CDR2 SYGVKD. Trimming removed 4 bases at V and 2 bases at J, with 9 bases between. This CDR3 comprises 14 residues. The CDR3 DNA reads TGTGCCATCAGTGCCTCAGGGGGCAATCAGCCCCAGCATTTT. It specifies CAISASGGNQPQHF.

V gene TRBV18 combines with J gene TRBJ1-1, with D perhaps matching TRBD1 (5 bases). CDR1 KGHSH and CDR2 LQKENI come from the germline V gene. The CDR3 spans 15 residues. V was pared by 6 bases and J by 0 bases, with 14 bases between. Here the CDR3 reads CASSPNLGVNTEAFF. The CDR3 DNA reads TGTGCCAGCTCTCCGAACCTAGGGGTGAACACTGAAGCTTTCTTT.

The gene calls are TRBV12-3 or TRBV12-4 and TRBJ2-3; TRBD2 is a possible D gene (5 bases). V was clipped by 10 bases and J by 0 bases, with 20 bases between them. This CDR3 spans 16 amino acids. CDR3 coding DNA: TGTGCCACCACGAACCTCCCCGGGATAAGCACAGATACGCAGTATTTT. Translation gives CATTNLPGISTDTQYF.

This clonotype was seen a few times. The chain joins TRBV7-2 to TRBJ2-3; D uncertain. Germline assignment: CDR1 SGHTA and CDR2 FQGNSA. There are 13 residues in the CDR3. V lost 4 bases, J lost 6 bases, and 11 bases lay in between. CDR3 DNA sequence: TGTGCCAGCAGCTCCGATTGGTTCGATACGCAGTATTTT. Translation gives CASSSDWFDTQYF.

The gene calls are TRBV15 and TRBJ1-2; D is unclear. Per the germline V gene, CDR1 is LNHNV and CDR2 is YYDKDF (reference sequence). This CDR3 is built from 14 residues. Trimming stripped 0 bases from V and 4 bases from J, with 9 bases between. CDR3 protein: CATSRDSSPYGYTF. The DNA of the CDR3 is TGTGCCACCAGCAGAGACAGCTCTCCCTATGGCTACACCTTC.

This clonotype was recorded a few times. The gene calls are TRBV7-9 and TRBJ1-1, with a tentative D call TRBD1 (6 bases). Trimming removed 5 bases from V and 9 bases from J, with 16 bases in between. Germline values: CDR1 SEHNR, CDR2 FQNEAQ (reference sequence). The length of the CDR3 is 13 residues. The CDR3 sequence is CASSPGGGTKAFF. Here the CDR3 DNA reads TGTGCCAGCAGCCCCGGGGGGGGGACAAAAGCTTTCTTT.

This clonotype has only one observation. The chain has TRBV4-3 and TRBJ2-1; D may be TRBD2 (5 bases). The CDR3 is made up of 13 amino acids. Germline values: CDR1 LGHNA, CDR2 YSLEER. V was cut by 8 bases and J by 0 bases, with 8 bases left in between. This CDR3 is CASGDYSYNEQFF. The CDR3 DNA is TGCGCCAGCGGTGACTACTCCTACAATGAGCAGTTCTTC.

Turning to this clonotype: One end of the junction varies from germline; a read error may be responsible. The V and J genes are TRBV6-5 and TRBJ2-1, with D hard to call. The length of the CDR3 is 11 residues. The V gene's germline CDR1 is MNHEY and CDR2 SVGAGI. The CDR3, as DNA: TGTGCCAGCAGCCAAAACAATGGGCAGTTCTTC. It yields the protein CASSQNNGQFF.

With respect to this clonotype: The junction and the germline gene differ at one end; a read error may be behind it. The chain combines TRBV2 with TRBJ2-7; no clear D gene. The J call is doubtful: the DNA matches TRBJ2-4 better. The CDR3 is 14 amino acids. CDR1 SNHLY and CDR2 FYNNEI come from the germline V gene. The CDR3 protein is CASSPQKAKNIQYF. CDR3 in DNA: TGTGCCAGCAGCCCGCAGAAAGCCAAGAACATTCAGTACTTC.

This clonotype was recorded a few times. J is TRBJ2-5 and V is TRBV4-3; D is uncertain. The J call is uncertain, as TRBJ2-7 better fits the DNA end. The germline CDR1 and CDR2 sequences are LGHNA and YSLEER. This CDR3 is 11 amino acids long. In DNA, the CDR3 is TGCGCCAGCAGCCAAGATGGCGAGCAGTACTTC. It specifies CASSQDGEQYF.

In its sample, this clonotype was seen once. The V call is TRBV20-1, the J call TRBJ1-2; no reliable D call. Germline loops: CDR1 DFQATT, CDR2 SNEGSKA (reference sequence). Deletions cut 3 bases from V and 2 bases from J, with 16 bases between. The length of the CDR3 is 15 residues. The CDR3: CSASDYRGGNYGYTF. The DNA for the CDR3 is TGCAGTGCTAGCGATTACCGGGGAGGCAACTATGGCTACACCTTC.

The chain is built from TRBV6-4 and TRBJ2-1, with TRBD1 matching 8 bases. The J call is in doubt because the DNA end fits TRBJ2-7 better. The CDR3 has 16 residues. The V gene's germline CDR1 is MRHNA and CDR2 SNTAGT. The CDR3 DNA follows: TGTGCCAGCAGTGCTGAGGACAGGGTCTCTTACAATGAGCAGTACTTC. It specifies CASSAEDRVSYNEQYF.

The V and J genes are TRBV7-2 and TRBJ1-1; the D is unclear. V shed 5 bases and J shed 2 bases, with 12 bases lying between them. Germline loops: CDR1 SGHTA, CDR2 FQGNSA. This CDR3 has 14 amino acids. CDR3 coding DNA: TGTGCCAGCAGCACTCGGACTGATAACACTGAAGCTTTCTTT. Protein product: CASSTRTDNTEAFF. Together with reference TRBV7-2 and TRBJ1-1, the CDR3 gives the full variable domain: GAGVSQSPSNKVTEKGKDVELRCDPISGHTALYWYRQSLGQGLEFLIYFQGNSAPDKSGLPSDRFSAERTGGSVSTLTIQRTQQEDSAVYLCASSTRTDNTEAFFGQGTRLTVV.

This clonotype has only a few counts. V and J are TRBV12-5 and TRBJ2-1; 8 nucleotides align to TRBD1. Germline V gives CDR1 LGHNT, CDR2 FRNRAP. This CDR3 spans 14 amino acids. V was pared by 6 bases and J by 13 bases, with 14 bases of the junction left unmatched. The CDR3 sequence: CASGLGTGGETQFF. The CDR3 DNA follows: TGTGCTAGTGGCTTAGGGACAGGAGGTGAGACCCAGTTCTTC.

As to this clonotype: The germline gene is not matched at one end of the junction; a read error may be the cause. The rearrangement joins TRBV5-1 to TRBJ2-3; D is uncertain. The germline gives CDR1 SGHRS, CDR2 YFSETQ. The CDR3 loop spans 14 amino acids. DNA of the CDR3: TGTGCCAGCAGCGTAGGTAGATCAACGGATACGCAGTATTTT. This translates into CASSVGRSTDTQYF.

Only a few counts were recorded for this clonotype. The rearrangement joins TRBV6-6 to TRBJ1-4; 7 positions match TRBD1. The CDR3 is made up of 16 amino acids. Unmatched junction bases numbered 7, after V lost 6 bases and J lost 0 bases. CDR1 MNHNY and CDR2 SVGAGI come from the germline V gene (reference sequence). In DNA form, the CDR3 reads TGTGCCAGCAGATACAGGGGACCTACAACTAATGAAAAACTGTTTTTT. It yields the protein CASRYRGPTTNEKLFF.

The V gene is TRBV20-1, the J gene TRBJ2-3; TRBD2 aligns across 9 bases. The J segment lost 0 bases and the V segment lost 2 bases, leaving 3 bases of the junction unmatched. The germline gives CDR1 DFQATT, CDR2 SNEGSKA (reference sequence). The CDR3 totals 15 residues. The CDR3 spells CSARSGGPSTDTQYF. The CDR3 DNA reads TGCAGTGCTAGAAGCGGGGGGCCTAGCACAGATACGCAGTATTTT.

There are a few counts of this clonotype. The V and J genes are TRBV9 and TRBJ2-1; 8 bases line up with TRBD2. In germline, CDR1 is SGDLS, CDR2 YYNGEE. The CDR3 extends over 15 amino acids. With V trimmed by 4 bases and J by 7 bases, 10 bases remained unmatched. The chain's CDR3 is CASSYQAGVGNEQFF. The CDR3 coding sequence is TGTGCCAGCAGCTACCAAGCGGGAGTAGGGAATGAGCAGTTCTTC.

This clonotype was counted ten times or more. The chain employs TRBV3-1 and TRBJ1-1; the D is unclear. Germline V lookup: CDR1 LGHDT, CDR2 YNNKEL (reference sequence). This CDR3 is 12 amino acids long. V was trimmed by 1 base and J by 4 bases, leaving 4 bases between them. CDR3 residues: CASSQGFTEAFF. CDR3 bases: TGTGCCAGCAGCCAAGGGTTCACTGAAGCTTTCTTT.

Remarks on this clonotype: Compared with germline, one end of the junction differs, possibly owing to a read error. The rearrangement links TRBV29-1 to TRBJ2-7, with D perhaps matching TRBD1 or TRBD2 (7 bases each). This CDR3 region has 15 residues. The V gene's germline CDR1 is SQVTM and CDR2 ANQGSEA. CDR3 nucleotides: TGCAGCGTTGCTGGTCGGCCAGGGGGGGTCTACGGGCAGTACTTC. Residues: CSVAGRPGGVYGQYF.